The rows below give T cell receptor beta chains drawn from one sample of a study of T cell responses to AZD1222 COVID-19 vaccine. Data came from immunoSEQ multiplex PCR; TCRdb stores just in-frame clones and leaves some out. The data show approximately 82,000 clones, 90% seen once. The starting material was peripheral blood, obtained on day 0 of AZD1222 vaccination. The receptors stem from an adult in good health. CDR3s include the opening cysteine and the closing phenylalanine or tryptophan. D genes are given only for firm matches. Clone size is shown for a subset of rows, as once, few, many or a class of expanded clone.

V	size	J	D	DNA	CDR3
TRBV5-1	NA	TRBJ1-1	NA	TGCGCCAGCAGCTCGATTCCAGGGGAAGCGAGTGAAGCTTTCTTT	CASSSIPGEASEAFF
TRBV14	few	TRBJ1-1	NA	TGTGCCAGCAGCTCATTTCGGGGTGGGAACACTGAAGCTTTCTTT	CASSSFRGGNTEAFF
TRBV7-9	NA	TRBJ2-3	NA	TGTGCCAGCAGTCTTAAGGGGTTTTTCACAGATACGCAGTATTTT	CASSLKGFFTDTQYF
TRBV15	NA	TRBJ1-4	TRBD1	TGTGCCACAAACCCGGGACAGGGACCTGAAAAACTGTTTTTT	CATNPGQGPEKLFF
TRBV7-9	NA	TRBJ1-2	NA	TGTGCCAGCAGCACTGCGGCGGTGGGGAAACTTTCCTATGGCTACACCTTC	CASSTAAVGKLSYGYTF
TRBV6-2/TRBV6-3	NA	TRBJ1-3	NA	TGTGCCAGCAGTTACGGACACACCATATATTTT	CASSYGHTIYF
TRBV3-1/TRBV3-2	NA	TRBJ2-5	NA	TGTGCCAGCAGCCAAGATGTAGCCAGCCGGGAGACCCAGTACTTC	CASSQDVASRETQYF
TRBV6-6	NA	TRBJ1-3	NA	TGTGCCAGCAGTTACGGAGACAGCTCTGGAAACACCATATATTTT	CASSYGDSSGNTIYF
TRBV18	NA	TRBJ1-5	NA	TGTGCCAGCTCACCTCAGGCAGTTAGCAATCAGCCCCAGCATTTT	CASSPQAVSNQPQHF
TRBV19	NA	TRBJ2-1	NA	TGTGCCAGTAGACCTCGCTCCTACAATGAGCAGTTCTTC	CASRPRSYNEQFF
TRBV11-1	NA	TRBJ2-3	NA	TGTGCCAGCAGCCGTGTCAGGCCCACAGATACGCAGTATTTT	CASSRVRPTDTQYF
TRBV18	NA	TRBJ2-1	TRBD2	TGTGCCAGCTCACCTATAGCGGGGGGGCTCCAGAATGAGCAGTTCTTC	CASSPIAGGLQNEQFF
TRBV19	NA	TRBJ1-2	NA	TGTGCCAGCAGTCGACAGGTTAACTATGGCTACACCTTC	CASSRQVNYGYTF
TRBV3-1/TRBV3-2	once	TRBJ1-4	NA	TGTGCCAGCAGCCAAAGGGCAGGGGTCGAAAAACTGTTTTTT	CASSQRAGVEKLFF
TRBV19	NA	TRBJ1-5	NA	TGTGCCAGTAGTATAGGCCAAATCGCGGGTCAGCCCCAGCATTTT	CASSIGQIAGQPQHF
TRBV19	NA	TRBJ1-1	TRBD1	TGTGCCAGTAGTCTCCCGGGACAGGGGGTTAAGGACACTGAAGCTTTCTTT	CASSLPGQGVKDTEAFF
TRBV25-1	NA	TRBJ1-2	NA	TGTGCCAGCAGTGAGTCCGGACAGTCATATGGCTACACCTTC	CASSESGQSYGYTF
TRBV6-5	few	TRBJ1-6	TRBD1	TGTGCCAGCGGGACAGGGAATTCACCCCTCCACTTT	CASGTGNSPLHF
TRBV28	NA	TRBJ1-1	NA	TGTGCCAGCAGTGAATCTAGAGTCACTGAAGCTTTCTTT	CASSESRVTEAFF
TRBV28	once	TRBJ2-1	NA	TGTGCCAGCAGAACCGGGTCAAAAAACGGTGAGCAGTTCTTC	CASRTGSKNGEQFF
TRBV6-5	NA	TRBJ2-1	TRBD1	TGTGCCAGCACCCCTCGGACAGGACAAAATGAGCAGTTCTTC	CASTPRTGQNEQFF
TRBV6-5	NA	TRBJ2-3	TRBD1	TGTGCCAGCAGGAAACAGGGGAAGGCAGATACGCAGTATTTT	CASRKQGKADTQYF
TRBV15	NA	TRBJ1-6	NA	TGTGCCACCAGCACCCCGGGACACTTAACGAGGAATTCACCCCTCCACTTT	CATSTPGHLTRNSPLHF
TRBV12-3/TRBV12-4	NA	TRBJ1-2	NA	TGTGCCAGCAGTTTGGGAGGGCCTGGCTACACCTTC	CASSLGGPGYTF
TRBV19	few	TRBJ2-6	TRBD1	TGTGCCACCAGGACAGGTATGACTGGGGCCAACGTCCTGACTTTC	CATRTGMTGANVLTF
TRBV5-1	NA	TRBJ1-3	NA	TGCGCCAGCAGCTTGGAGACAGCTGGAAACACCATATATTTT	CASSLETAGNTIYF
TRBV19	NA	TRBJ1-1	NA	TGTGCCAGTAGTAGGGGGGGGGTTTCGAACACTGAAGCTTTCTTT	CASSRGGVSNTEAFF
TRBV7-6	NA	TRBJ1-6	TRBD1	TGTGCCAGCAGCCCGGGACAGGGGGCTGATTCACCCCTCCACTTT	CASSPGQGADSPLHF
TRBV2	NA	TRBJ1-1	NA	TGTGCCAGCAGTGAGCTCAATGTGAACACTGAAGCTTTCTTT	CASSELNVNTEAFF
TRBV5-1	NA	TRBJ2-5	TRBD1	TGCGCCAGCAGCTTGGCCGCGGCAGGGGGCACGGAGACCCAGTACTTC	CASSLAAAGGTETQYF
TRBV18	NA	TRBJ2-3	NA	TGTGCCAGCTCACCATTGGACGCCACAGATACGCAGTATTTT	CASSPLDATDTQYF
TRBV19	NA	TRBJ1-4	NA	TGTGCCAGTAGGCCTCAACGGATAGCTAATGAAAAACTGTTTTTT	CASRPQRIANEKLFF
TRBV19	NA	TRBJ1-2	NA	TGTGCCAGTAGTTCCGTGATTGGCTACACCTTC	CASSSVIGYTF
TRBV5-1	NA	TRBJ2-5	TRBD1	TGCGCCAGCAGCTTGTTAGGGGGCGCGGAGACCCAGTACTTC	CASSLLGGAETQYF
TRBV13	few	TRBJ1-6	NA	TGTGCCAGCAGCTTAGTGGGCAGGGGAGTTGATAATTCACCCCTCCACTTT	CASSLVGRGVDNSPLHF
TRBV4-2	few	TRBJ1-2	NA	TGTGCCAGCAGCCAAGATTTTGGGGGCGGGGGAGGCTACACCTTC	CASSQDFGGGGGYTF
TRBV12-3/TRBV12-4	medium-sized	TRBJ2-5	NA	TGTGCCAGCAGCCGCTCTTGGGGGGAGACCCAGTACTTC	CASSRSWGETQYF
TRBV24-1	NA	TRBJ2-7	NA	TGTGCCACCAGTGATTATGAGACACAATACGAGCAGTACTTC	CATSDYETQYEQYF